These 19 T cell receptor beta chains came from one sample sequenced in a study of CD8+ T cells in alopecia areata. cDNA prepared by RNA extraction and subsequent reverse transcription served as the template for sequencing. The method was immunoSEQ multiplex PCR; TCRdb's version includes in-frame clones alone and lacks a portion of them. This table has under 150,000 clones, around 60% appearing once. Treatment meaning: oral pan-JAK inhibitor, 5-10 mg twice daily. The source was CD4+ T cells sorted from blood, collected at week 4, from a patient treated with tofacitinib. The receptors come from a human donor with alopecia areata.

This clone was observed a handful of times. V is TRBV29-1 and J is TRBJ1-1; D gene ambiguous. The V end lost 1 base, the J end lost 7 bases, and 10 bases lay between the germline ends. This CDR3 contains 12 residues. The V gene's germline CDR1 is SQVTM and CDR2 ANQGSEA. CDR3 DNA sequence: TGCAGCGTTGAAGCGTCAGGCGTTGAAGCTTTCTTT. This translates into CSVEASGVEAFF.

J is TRBJ2-7 and V is TRBV7-2, with 7 bases aligning to TRBD1. Germline CDR1 reads SGHTA; CDR2 reads FQGNSA. Trimming took 3 bases from V and 2 from J; bases not matched to a gene: 10. The CDR3 spans 16 residues. This chain's CDR3 is CASSFAGTATAYEQYF. The DNA for the CDR3 is TGTGCCAGCAGCTTCGCCGGGACAGCGACCGCCTACGAGCAGTACTTC.

The rearrangement joins TRBV29-1 to TRBJ2-5; 11 bases fit TRBD1. J gave up 5 bases and V 8 bases, and 13 bases lay outside the gene matches. Germline V gene lookup returns CDR1 SQVTM and CDR2 ANQGSEA. The CDR3 runs to 15 residues. CDR3 DNA: TGCAGCTCGCAGATTTCGGACAGGGGGCCGGAGACCCAGTACTTC. This sequence encodes CSSQISDRGPETQYF.

This clone was counted between two and nine times. The chain uses TRBV5-4 and TRBJ2-7; TRBD1 is a possible D gene (5 bases). V gave up 6 bases and J gave up 6 bases, with 13 bases separating them. The CDR3 has 12 amino acids. Germline CDR1 is SGHNT and CDR2 is YYREEE (reference sequence). In nucleotides, the CDR3 is TGTGCCAGCAACCTGAAGGGGTTCGAGCAGTACTTC. Translation: CASNLKGFEQYF. The variable domain in full, completed from reference TRBV5-4 and TRBJ2-7, reads ETGVTQSPTHLIKTRGQQVTLRCSSQSGHNTVSWYQQALGQGPQFIFQYYREEENGRGNFPPRFSGLQFPNYSSELNVNALELDDSALYLCASNLKGFEQYFGPGTRLTVT.

The chain has TRBV4-3 and TRBJ2-5; D is undetermined. Germline-derived CDR1 and CDR2 are LGHNA and YSLEER. CDR3 length equals 13 residues. V was trimmed by 3 bases and J by 1 base, leaving 6 bases between them. The CDR3 loop is CASSQGLQETQYF. CDR3 nucleotide sequence: TGCGCCAGCAGCCAGGGTCTCCAAGAGACCCAGTACTTC.

The chain links TRBV7-2 to TRBJ2-7, with 8 bases that match TRBD1. Germline CDR1 reads SGHTA; CDR2 reads FQGNSA. Losses at the gene ends were 4 bases for V and 3 bases for J; bases not matched to a gene: 5. The CDR3 totals 14 residues. As DNA, the CDR3 is TGTGCCAGCAGCTCGAACAGGGGGGACTACGAGCAGTACTTC. Amino acids: CASSSNRGDYEQYF. The complete variable domain, with remaining parts taken from reference TRBV7-2 and TRBJ2-7, reads GAGVSQSPSNKVTEKGKDVELRCDPISGHTALYWYRQSLGQGLEFLIYFQGNSAPDKSGLPSDRFSAERTGGSVSTLTIQRTQQEDSAVYLCASSSNRGDYEQYFGPGTRLTVT.

This chain joins TRBV5-1 and TRBJ2-5; 8 bases map to TRBD1. The V segment lost 0 bases and the J segment 4 bases; nucleotides outside the gene matches: 8. The CDR3 runs to 16 residues. Per germline, CDR1 SGHRS and CDR2 YFSETQ. CDR3 sequence reads: CASSLVGTGTGETQYF. The CDR3 DNA follows: TGCGCCAGCAGCTTGGTCGGTACCGGGACAGGAGAGACCCAGTACTTC.

This sequence joins TRBV2 and TRBJ2-7; maybe TRBD2 (6 bases). V was pared by 6 bases and J by 6 bases, with 21 bases between. Germline CDR1 is SNHLY and CDR2 is FYNNEI. This CDR3 is 15 amino acids long. CDR3 residues: CASSKPMAGPGEQYF. The CDR3 DNA is TGTGCCAGCAGCAAACCAATGGCGGGACCCGGCGAGCAGTACTTC.

The chain combines TRBV27 with TRBJ2-7; maybe TRBD2 (6 bases). The CDR3 is 15 amino acids. Germline loops: CDR1 MNHEY, CDR2 SMNVEV (reference sequence). The V end was cut by 4 bases, the J end by 0 bases, with 13 bases between. Written as DNA, the CDR3 is TGTGCCAGCAGTTCCCGGGACGGGAGCTCCTACGAGCAGTACTTC. Translated: CASSSRDGSSYEQYF.

This chain uses TRBV7-2 with TRBJ2-1; TRBD2 agrees at 7 bases. The V and J ends lost 3 bases and 2 bases, in that order; junction bases with no gene match: 7. The CDR3 has 16 residues. CDR1 is SGHTA, CDR2 FQGNSA, per germline. The CDR3 coding sequence is TGTGCCAGCAGCTTCGGGGCGGGGGTACCCTACAATGAGCAGTTCTTC. This translates into CASSFGAGVPYNEQFF.

This clone was found once. The chain has TRBV30 and TRBJ2-5, with 7 bases matching TRBD1. The CDR3 is 14 residues long. The junction had 6 bases not matched to a gene; V was cut back by 1 base and J by 4 bases. Germline V gives CDR1 GTSNPN, CDR2 SVGIG (reference sequence). The CDR3 bases are TGTGCCTGGAGTGGGGACAGCTCTAGAGAGACCCAGTACTTC. Its protein product is CAWSGDSSRETQYF.

The chain uses TRBV5-1 and TRBJ2-7; the match to TRBD2 covers 8 bases. V lost 0 bases to trimming and J lost 2 bases; unmatched junction nucleotides: 4. Germline V gives CDR1 SGHRS, CDR2 YFSETQ. This CDR3 has 15 residues. CDR3 in amino acids: CASSLASGSTYEQYF. The CDR3 DNA reads TGCGCCAGCAGCTTGGCTAGCGGGTCTACCTACGAGCAGTACTTC.

This clone has more than one count but fewer than ten. At one of its ends the junction is not consistent with the germline gene, which may arise from a read error. This chain joins TRBV7-2 and TRBJ2-1; 12 bases map to TRBD2. Germline V gene lookup returns CDR1 SGHTA and CDR2 FQGNSA. The CDR3 covers 15 residues. The CDR3 DNA reads TGTGCCAGCAGCCTAGCGGGGGGGAGAGAAAATGAGCAGTTCTTC. This codes for CASSLAGGRENEQFF.

This clone was recorded a few times. The J gene is TRBJ2-7, the V gene TRBV7-2, with 8 bases aligning to TRBD2. The CDR3 is made up of 14 amino acids. The V gene's germline CDR1 is SGHTA and CDR2 FQGNSA. J gave up 2 bases and V 5 bases, and 5 bases lay outside the gene matches. CDR3 region: CASSPSGGTYEQYF. The CDR3 nucleotides are TGTGCCAGCAGCCCATCGGGGGGGACCTACGAGCAGTACTTC.

The chain carries TRBV28 and TRBJ2-3, with a tentative D call TRBD2 (5 bases). The V gene's germline CDR1 is MDHEN and CDR2 SYDVKM. V was clipped by 7 bases and J by 4 bases, with 18 bases between them. CDR3 length equals 15 residues. The DNA of the CDR3 is TGTGCCAGCACCTTCGGTGGCGCCGGGGCAGATACGCAGTATTTT. Protein: CASTFGGAGADTQYF.

The count of this clone is one. The chain employs TRBV29-1 and TRBJ2-7; D tentatively reads TRBD1 or TRBD2 (5 bases each). The germline gives CDR1 SQVTM, CDR2 ANQGSEA. V shed 6 bases and J shed 6 bases, with 15 bases lying between them. The CDR3 has 12 residues. The CDR3 sequence is CSVYRDDAEQYF. Here the CDR3 DNA reads TGCAGCGTCTACCGGGACGATGCCGAGCAGTACTTC.

The rearrangement joins TRBV19 to TRBJ1-1; D possibly corresponds to TRBD1 (5 bases). Germline assignment: CDR1 LNHDA and CDR2 SQIVND (reference sequence). CDR3 size: 15 residues. With 4 bases removed from V and 7 bases from J, the gap between germline ends came to 19 bases. The CDR3 DNA follows: TGTGCCAGTAGTAACACCTCCGGGACGAGGAATGAAGCTTTCTTT. As protein: CASSNTSGTRNEAFF.

V is TRBV5-6 and J is TRBJ1-2; D gene ambiguous. The CDR3 is made up of 15 amino acids. Germline loops: CDR1 SGHDT, CDR2 YYEEEE. The V end was cut by 1 base, the J end by 0 bases, with 10 bases between. The CDR3 region is CASSLSVNPNYGYTF. The CDR3 bases are TGTGCCAGCAGCTTGTCGGTGAACCCTAACTATGGCTACACCTTC. Complete variable domain (other parts from reference TRBV5-6 and TRBJ1-2): DAGVTQSPTHLIKTRGQQVTLRCSPKSGHDTVSWYQQALGQGPQFIFQYYEEEERQRGNFPDRFSGHQFPNYSSELNVNALLLGDSALYLCASSLSVNPNYGYTFGSGTRLTVV.

This rearrangement joins TRBV23-1 to TRBJ1-1; D is ambiguous. TRBV23-1 is an ORF, with its function uncertain. The CDR3 is 14 amino acids. The germline V and J ends were trimmed by 2 bases and 3 bases, with 10 bases remaining between them. CDR3: CASSQPLTYTEAFF. In DNA form, the CDR3 reads TGCGCCAGCAGTCAACCATTAACTTACACTGAAGCTTTCTTT.